By share of the sample, the clone carrying this T cell receptor (beta chain) is medium-sized. Its antigen remains unknown. The germline CDR1 and CDR2 sequences are MNHNS and SASEGT. The CDR3 is 16 amino acids. Losses at the gene ends were 2 bases for V and 0 bases for J; bases not matched to a gene: 6. Until they underwent thyroid surgery, no patient had received any treatment. TCRdb reanalyzed the PCR reads via MiXCR. The sample lists 50,000 or so clones, 20% to 25% occurring once. The record originates from a study of metastatic and nonmetastatic thyroid tumors. Turning to the study itself: Malignant and benign thyroid patients had repertoires compared in peripheral blood and tumor or nodule tissue. Study results and caveats: Reportedly, malignant thyroid tumors had significantly higher TCR beta diversity than benign nodules, in blood and tumor.

This chain uses TRBV6-1 with TRBJ2-7; TRBD2 agrees at 8 bases. The origin of this receptor is a male donor with papillary thyroid cancer or a benign thyroid nodule (not recorded which). Some clones in this sample may be carry-over from other donors' samples. Sequencing was done on a sample of blood. The CDR3 coding sequence is TGTGCCAGCAGTGAATGGGGTAGCGGGAACTCCTACGAGCAGTACTTC. Translation gives CASSEWGSGNSYEQYF.